The 14 T cell receptor beta chains in this list originate from one sample, sequenced in a study of blood T cells in healthy people across ages. Next came a second PCR, run for about 6 to 12 cycles, which used a sample-barcoded 5' primer along with a J-beta primer mix. MiXCR, run by TCRdb on the 5' RACE reads, gives a single entry per CDR3 protein. Among fewer than 1.5 million distinct CDR3 sequences listed, around two fifths were seen once. The sequenced sample was blood. These receptors all stem from a woman aged 18-29 years in good health.

This sequence joins TRBV12-3 or TRBV12-4 and TRBJ1-5; the D is unclear. Trimming took 5 bases from V and 0 from J, leaving 8 bases between them. The CDR3 has 14 amino acids. The CDR3 reads CASSVRDSNQPQHF. The CDR3 DNA sequence: TGTGCCAGCAGTGTCCGGGATAGCAATCAGCCCCAGCATTTT.

J is TRBJ1-5 and V is TRBV20-1; D possibly corresponds to TRBD1 (5 bases). Trimming cost V 3 bases and J 0 bases, with 9 bases left between them. Germline V CDR1 and CDR2: DFQATT, SNEGSKA (reference sequence). This CDR3 has 14 amino acids. CDR3 sequence (DNA): TGCAGTGCTAGTCCGCAGGGTAGCAATCAGCCCCAGCATTTT. Amino acids: CSASPQGSNQPQHF.

V and J are TRBV7-3 and TRBJ2-1; 7 nucleotides line up with TRBD1. Per germline, CDR1 SGHTA and CDR2 FQGTGA. V shed 6 bases and J 7 bases; nucleotides not matched to a gene: 12. The CDR3 is made up of 15 amino acids. CDR3 in amino acids: CASSYQTGIRNEQFF. CDR3 bases: TGTGCCAGCAGTTATCAGACAGGGATACGGAATGAGCAGTTCTTC.

The rearrangement links TRBV20-1 to TRBJ2-1, with D possibly being TRBD2 (6 bases). Looked up from germline, CDR1 is DFQATT and CDR2 is SNEGSKA (reference sequence). V shed 0 bases and J shed 3 bases, with 9 bases lying between them. The CDR3 covers 14 residues. CDR3 bases: TGCAGTGCTAGAGACCGGGAGATCTACAATGAGCAGTTCTTC. Translation: CSARDREIYNEQFF.

The V and J genes are TRBV5-5 and TRBJ1-2, with D maybe TRBD1 (6 bases). Looked up from germline, CDR1 is SGHKS and CDR2 is YYEKEE (reference sequence). The germline V and J ends were trimmed by 6 bases and 1 base, with 19 bases remaining between them. The CDR3 totals 16 residues. The CDR3 region has the DNA TGTGCCAGCACCCATGAGGGGGTAGACCATAACTATGGCTACACCTTC. It codes for CASTHEGVDHNYGYTF.

V and J are TRBV28 and TRBJ1-4, with D hard to call. Germline V gene lookup returns CDR1 MDHEN and CDR2 SYDVKM. The CDR3 is 16 residues long. Trimming stripped 3 bases from V and 0 bases from J, with 11 bases between. This chain's CDR3 is CASSFGQSATNEKLFF. The DNA of the CDR3 is TGTGCCAGCAGTTTTGGGCAGTCTGCAACTAATGAAAAACTGTTTTTT. Variable domain in full (rest from reference TRBV28 and TRBJ1-4): DVKVTQSSRYLVKRTGEKVFLECVQDMDHENMFWYRQDPGLGLRLIYFSYDVKMKEKGDIPEGYSVSREKKERFSLILESASTNQTSMYLCASSFGQSATNEKLFFGSGTQLSVL.

DNA of the CDR3: TGCGCCAGCAGCCAAGTTCCTAGCGGCGAGCAGTACTTC. Protein product: CASSQVPSGEQYF. The chain is built from TRBV4-1 and TRBJ2-5; 7 bases map to TRBD2. The end of the DNA is better explained by TRBJ2-7, so the J call may be wrong. The CDR3 is 13 amino acids. The V gene's germline CDR1 is MGHRA and CDR2 YSYEKL.

The J gene is TRBJ1-4, the V gene TRBV2; 7 bases map to TRBD1. Germline V gives CDR1 SNHLY, CDR2 FYNNEI. CDR3 length: 13 amino acids. Trimming removed 4 bases from V and 8 bases from J; junction bases left unmatched: 4. For the CDR3, the DNA is TGTGCCAGCAGTGGGGACAGTTACGAAAAACTGTTTTTT. Translation gives CASSGDSYEKLFF.

This rearrangement joins TRBV7-9 to TRBJ2-3; 9 bases agree with TRBD2. This CDR3 spans 16 amino acids. With V trimmed by 5 bases and J by 4 bases, 10 bases remained unmatched. Germline V CDR1 and CDR2: SEHNR, FQNEAQ (reference sequence). In nucleotides, the CDR3 is TGTGCCAGCAGCACCCGAAGAGCGGGGGGCCCAGATACGCAGTATTTT. Encoded protein: CASSTRRAGGPDTQYF.

This clonotype was seen a few times. The junction does not match germline at one end; this may be a read error. The chain recombines TRBV7-7 with TRBJ1-4, with 9 nucleotides matching TRBD1. The CDR3 is made up of 15 amino acids. CDR1 SSHAT and CDR2 FNYEAQ come from the germline V gene (reference sequence). Here the CDR3 reads CASSPSGQGNEKLFF. Here the CDR3 DNA reads TGTGCTAGCAGCCCATCGGGACAGGGAAATGAAAAACTGTTTTTT.

This rearrangement joins TRBV11-2 to TRBJ2-4; D possibly uses TRBD1 or TRBD2 (5 bases each). The CDR3 loop spans 16 amino acids. Trimming took 1 base from V and 2 from J, leaving 12 bases between them. CDR1 is SGHAT, CDR2 FQNNGV, per germline. DNA for the CDR3: TGTGCCAGCAGCTTAGGGGGGTCTCTTACCAAAAACATTCAGTACTTC. Translating it yields CASSLGGSLTKNIQYF.

The chain recombines TRBV12-3 or TRBV12-4 with TRBJ1-6; a possible D gene is TRBD1 (5 bases). The CDR3 length is 12 residues. V dropped 7 bases and J dropped 13 bases, with 14 bases sitting between them. CDR3 in amino acids: CASTRDPFPLHF. CDR3 bases: TGTGCCAGCACCAGGGATCCTTTCCCCCTCCACTTT.

This clonotype was seen a handful of times. The chain carries TRBV20-1 and TRBJ2-6; 10 positions match TRBD2. Germline CDR1 reads DFQATT; CDR2 reads SNEGSKA (reference sequence). Trimming took 2 bases from V and 0 from J; bases not matched to a gene: 4. The CDR3 spans 17 residues. The CDR3 coding sequence is TGCAGTGCTAGACTAGCGGGGGCCCGCTCTGGGGCCAACGTCCTGACTTTC. Translated, it gives CSARLAGARSGANVLTF.

This clonotype was recorded a few times. The chain combines TRBV6-5 with TRBJ2-1, with TRBD1 identical over 9 bases. V shed 7 bases and J 10 bases; nucleotides not matched to a gene: 14. Germline-derived CDR1 and CDR2 are MNHEY and SVGAGI. The CDR3 has 15 residues. DNA of the CDR3: TGTGCCAGCATCCCCGGGGGGACAGGGTGGAGGGAGCAGTTCTTC. Protein product: CASIPGGTGWREQFF.